The clone carrying this TCR beta chain was seen a single time. This sample was included in a study of blood T cell repertoires in COVID-19. Sequencing was performed with immunoSEQ multiplex PCR; in TCRdb, only in-frame clones are kept and a portion is missing. The sample has 80,000 to 95,000 clones, more than 80% seen once. CDR1 KGHSH and CDR2 LQKENI come from the germline V gene. CDR3 length equals 14 residues. Trimming stripped 7 bases from V and 3 bases from J, with 13 bases between. This sequence was found in a man older than 75 with COVID-19, enrolled during active disease. The chain has TRBV18 and TRBJ2-1; D is perhaps TRBD1 (6 bases). The sample consisted of peripheral blood. The CDR3 coding sequence is TGTGCCAGCTGTGACAGACAGGACTACAATGAGCAGTTCTTC. Translated: CASCDRQDYNEQFF.